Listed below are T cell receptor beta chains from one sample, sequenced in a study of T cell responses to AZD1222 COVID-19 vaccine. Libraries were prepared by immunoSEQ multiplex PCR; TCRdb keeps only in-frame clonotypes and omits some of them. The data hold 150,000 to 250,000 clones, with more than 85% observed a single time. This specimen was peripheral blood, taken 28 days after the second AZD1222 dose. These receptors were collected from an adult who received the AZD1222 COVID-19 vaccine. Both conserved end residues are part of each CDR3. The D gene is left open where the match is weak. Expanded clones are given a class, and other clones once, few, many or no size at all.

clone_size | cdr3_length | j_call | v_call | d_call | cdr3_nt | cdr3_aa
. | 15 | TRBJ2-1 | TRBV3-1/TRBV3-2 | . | TGTGCCAGCAGCACGACTAAAGAACCCTACAATGAGCAGTTCTTC | CASSTTKEPYNEQFF
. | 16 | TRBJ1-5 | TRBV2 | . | TGTGCCAGCAGTGGAAGTCTCCGGGACGTTAATCAGCCCCAGCATTTT | CASSGSLRDVNQPQHF
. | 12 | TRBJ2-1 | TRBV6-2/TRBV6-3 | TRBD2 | TGTGCCAGCAGTTCGGGAGGGGGTGAGCAGTTCTTC | CASSSGGGEQFF
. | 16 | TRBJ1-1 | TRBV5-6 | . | TGTGCCAGCAGCTCCACCGTCTGGACGGTGAACACTGAAGCTTTCTTT | CASSSTVWTVNTEAFF
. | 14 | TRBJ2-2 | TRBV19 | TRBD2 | TGTGCCAGTAGTAGCGGGAGTAACACCGGGGAGCTGTTTTTT | CASSSGSNTGELFF
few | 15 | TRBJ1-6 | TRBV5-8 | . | TGTGCCAGCAGCTTGAGGTCGGATTATAATTCACCCCTCCACTTT | CASSLRSDYNSPLHF
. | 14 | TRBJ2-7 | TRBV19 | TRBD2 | TGTGCCAGTAGTATACGGGGGAGGGTTAACGAGCAGTACTTC | CASSIRGRVNEQYF
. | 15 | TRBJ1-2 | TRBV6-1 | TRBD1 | TGTGCCAGCAGTGAAGGGGCAGGGGGAGGGTATGGCTACACCTTC | CASSEGAGGGYGYTF
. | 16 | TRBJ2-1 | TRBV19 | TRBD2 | TGTGCCAGTAGTGGACTAGCGGGAGCAGCCTACAATGAGCAGTTCTTC | CASSGLAGAAYNEQFF
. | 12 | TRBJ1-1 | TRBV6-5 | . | TGTGCCAGCAGGGGACGGGGTTTTGAAGCTTTCTTT | CASRGRGFEAFF
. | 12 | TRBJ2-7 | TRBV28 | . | TGTGCCAGCAGTCTCTTTAGCTACGAGCAGTACTTC | CASSLFSYEQYF
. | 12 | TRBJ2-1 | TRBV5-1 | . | TGCGCCAGCAGATGGTGGGGTGGGGAGCAGTTCTTC | CASRWWGGEQFF
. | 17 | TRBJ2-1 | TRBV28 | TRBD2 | TGTGCCAGCAGTTTGGGTCTAGCGGGCATGGCTACGGATGAGCAGTTCTTC | CASSLGLAGMATDEQFF
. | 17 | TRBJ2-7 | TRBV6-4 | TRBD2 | TGTGCCAGTCTCCCCGAGACTAGCGGGAGGGCCCCCTACGAGCAGTACTTC | CASLPETSGRAPYEQYF
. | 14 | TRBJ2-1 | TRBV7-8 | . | TGTGCCAGCAGCCTTTATACTGTCTACAATGAGCAGTTCTTC | CASSLYTVYNEQFF
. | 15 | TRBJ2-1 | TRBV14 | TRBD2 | TGTGCCAGCAGCCCGAGGACGGGGGGAAACAATGAGCAGTTCTTC | CASSPRTGGNNEQFF
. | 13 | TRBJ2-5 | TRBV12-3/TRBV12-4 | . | TGTGCCAGCAGCCTCGACCATAAAGGGACCCAGTACTTC | CASSLDHKGTQYF
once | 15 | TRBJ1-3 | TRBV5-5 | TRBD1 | TGTGCCAGCAACCGGGACAGAAGCTCTGGAAACACCATATATTTT | CASNRDRSSGNTIYF
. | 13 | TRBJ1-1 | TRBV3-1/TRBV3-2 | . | TGTGCCAGCAGCTGGAGGGGGGGCACTGAAGCTTTCTTT | CASSWRGGTEAFF
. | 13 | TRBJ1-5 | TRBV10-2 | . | TGCGCCAGCAGTGAAGACGGGAATCAGCCCCAGCATTTT | CASSEDGNQPQHF
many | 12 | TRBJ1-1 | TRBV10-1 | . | TGCGCAAGCAGACGCGGACGGCCTGAAGCTTTCTTT | CASRRGRPEAFF
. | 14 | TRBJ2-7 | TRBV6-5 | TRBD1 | TGTGCCAGCAGTTACGTACAGGGGAACTACGAGCAGTACTTC | CASSYVQGNYEQYF
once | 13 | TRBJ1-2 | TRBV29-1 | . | TGCAGCGTTACCTCGGGGACCCCACAGGGCTACACCTTC | CSVTSGTPQGYTF
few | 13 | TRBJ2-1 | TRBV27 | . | TGTGCCAGCAGTCCATTTAAAGCGAATGAGCAGTTCTTC | CASSPFKANEQFF
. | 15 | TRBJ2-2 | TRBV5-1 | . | TGCGCCAGCAAATTAACCCCGAACACCGGGGAGGAGCTGTTTTTT | CASKLTPNTGEELFF
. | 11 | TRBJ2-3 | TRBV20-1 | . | TGCAGTGCTAGCTTAACAGATACGCAGTATTTT | CSASLTDTQYF
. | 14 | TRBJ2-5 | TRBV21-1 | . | TGTGCCAGCATCACCCGGCCCAAGCAAGAGACCCAGTACTTC | CASITRPKQETQYF
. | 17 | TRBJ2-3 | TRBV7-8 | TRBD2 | TGTGCCAGCAGCTTAGGGTACGGCGGGGGTACTTCAGATACGCAGTATTTT | CASSLGYGGGTSDTQYF
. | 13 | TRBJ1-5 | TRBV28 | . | TGTGCCAGCCGCACAGGGAGGGTTCAGCCCCAGCATTTT | CASRTGRVQPQHF
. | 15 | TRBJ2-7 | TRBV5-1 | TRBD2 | TGCGCCAGCAGATTCGGACTAGCGGTCTTCTACGAGCAGTACTTC | CASRFGLAVFYEQYF
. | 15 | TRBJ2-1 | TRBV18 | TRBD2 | TGTGCCAGCTCACCGCTAGCGGGAGGGGACAATGAGCAGTTCTTC | CASSPLAGGDNEQFF
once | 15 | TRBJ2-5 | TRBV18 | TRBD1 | TGTGCCAGCTCACAGGACAGGGACGCCCAGGAGACCCAGTACTTC | CASSQDRDAQETQYF
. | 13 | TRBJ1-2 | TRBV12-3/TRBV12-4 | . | TGTGCCAGCAGTCACCCGGCTCGGGAGGGCTACACCTTC | CASSHPAREGYTF
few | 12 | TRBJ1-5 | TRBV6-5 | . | TGTGCCAGCAGTTACTCGAGTCAGCCCCAGCATTTT | CASSYSSQPQHF
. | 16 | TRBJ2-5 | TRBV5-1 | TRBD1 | TGCGCCAGCAGCGCCCGACAGGGGACTTATGTGGAGACCCAGTACTTC | CASSARQGTYVETQYF
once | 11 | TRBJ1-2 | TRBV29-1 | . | TGCAGCGCCTGGAGTGGTTGGGGCTACACCTTC | CSAWSGWGYTF
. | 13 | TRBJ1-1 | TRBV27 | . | TGTGCCAGCAGTTTGACAGTGAACACTGAAGCTTTCTTT | CASSLTVNTEAFF
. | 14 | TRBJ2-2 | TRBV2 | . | TGTGCCAGCAGCTCGACTAGTTTGGACGGGGAGCTGTTTTTT | CASSSTSLDGELFF
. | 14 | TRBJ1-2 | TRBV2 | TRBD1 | TGTGCCAGCAGTGGGGTGGGGACAGGCTATGGCTACACCTTC | CASSGVGTGYGYTF
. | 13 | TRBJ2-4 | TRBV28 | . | TGTGCCAGCAGTTTAGTCCTAGGGGGGGTTCAGTACTTC | CASSLVLGGVQYF
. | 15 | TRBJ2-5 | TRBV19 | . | TGTGCCAGTAGTCCGGGGAGGCGGATACAAGAGACCCAGTACTTC | CASSPGRRIQETQYF
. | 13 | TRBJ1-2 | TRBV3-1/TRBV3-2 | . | TGTGCCAGCAGCCCCCGGGCCCTATATGGCTACACCTTC | CASSPRALYGYTF
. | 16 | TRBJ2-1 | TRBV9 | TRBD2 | TGTGCCAGCAGCGTAGTTACTAGCGGCCCCTACAATGAGCAGTTCTTC | CASSVVTSGPYNEQFF
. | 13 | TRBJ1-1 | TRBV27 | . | TGTGCCAGCAGTTTATTTCCCGGGACTGAAGCTTTCTTT | CASSLFPGTEAFF
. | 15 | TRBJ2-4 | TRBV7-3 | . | TGTGCCAGCAGCTTCCAACCCGGACCACCAAACATTCAGTACTTC | CASSFQPGPPNIQYF
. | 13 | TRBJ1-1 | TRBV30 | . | TGTGCCTGGAGGGGCCTAGTGAACACTGAAGCTTTCTTT | CAWRGLVNTEAFF
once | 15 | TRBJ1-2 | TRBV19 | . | TGTGCCAGTAGTATAGATCGGGGGCAGGACTATGGCTACACCTTC | CASSIDRGQDYGYTF
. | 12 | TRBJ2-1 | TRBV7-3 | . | TGTGCCAGCAGCGCTCAATGGGGTGAGCAGTTCTTC | CASSAQWGEQFF
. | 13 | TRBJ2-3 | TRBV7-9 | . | TGTGCCAGCAGCTTTGGAGCTACAGATACGCAGTATTTT | CASSFGATDTQYF
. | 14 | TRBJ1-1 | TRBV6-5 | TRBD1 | TGTGCCAGCAGTTACCGTGACAGGGGGTTCGTTGCTTTCTTT | CASSYRDRGFVAFF